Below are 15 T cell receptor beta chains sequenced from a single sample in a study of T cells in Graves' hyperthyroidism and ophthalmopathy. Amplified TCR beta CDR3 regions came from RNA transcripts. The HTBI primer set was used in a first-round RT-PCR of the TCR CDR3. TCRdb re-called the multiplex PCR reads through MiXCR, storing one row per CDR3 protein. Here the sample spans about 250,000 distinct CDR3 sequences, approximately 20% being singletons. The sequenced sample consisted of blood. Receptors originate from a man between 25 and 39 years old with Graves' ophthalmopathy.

CDR3 residues: CASSDGVYYEQYF. CDR3 nucleotides: TGTGCCAGCAGTGACGGGGTCTACTACGAGCAGTACTTC. This rearrangement joins TRBV12-3 or TRBV12-4 to TRBJ2-7; D is possibly TRBD2 (5 bases). This CDR3 is 13 amino acids long. V lost 5 bases and J 3 bases, leaving 11 bases between the germline ends.

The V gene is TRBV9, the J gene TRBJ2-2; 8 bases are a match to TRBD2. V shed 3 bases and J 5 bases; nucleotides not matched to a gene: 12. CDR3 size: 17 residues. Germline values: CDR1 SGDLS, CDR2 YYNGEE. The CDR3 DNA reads TGTGCCAGCAGCGCGGGGGGGGACTTCTTACAAACCGGGGAGCTGTTTTTT. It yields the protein CASSAGGDFLQTGELFF.

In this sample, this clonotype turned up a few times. CDR3 bases: TGTGCCAGCAGTCCCTCGGGGCTGGGAGAGACCCAGTACTTC. This translates into CASSPSGLGETQYF. The V call is TRBV12-3 or TRBV12-4, the J call TRBJ2-5, with D perhaps assigned TRBD1 or TRBD2 (5 bases each). This CDR3 region has 14 residues. V lost 5 bases and J lost 4, with 14 bases in between.

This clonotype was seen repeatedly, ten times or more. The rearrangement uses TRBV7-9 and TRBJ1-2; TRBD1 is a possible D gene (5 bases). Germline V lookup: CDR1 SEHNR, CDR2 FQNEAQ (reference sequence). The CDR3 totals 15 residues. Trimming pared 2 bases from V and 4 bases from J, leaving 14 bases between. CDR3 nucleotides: TGTGCCAGCAGCTTAAACCGCAGGGTAGGCTATGGCTACACCTTC. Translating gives CASSLNRRVGYGYTF.

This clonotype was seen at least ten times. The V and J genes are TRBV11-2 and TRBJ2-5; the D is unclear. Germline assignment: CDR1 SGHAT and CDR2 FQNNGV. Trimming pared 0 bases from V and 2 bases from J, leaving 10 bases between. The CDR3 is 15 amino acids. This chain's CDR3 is CASSLDSGRQETQYF. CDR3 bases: TGTGCCAGCAGCTTAGATTCTGGCAGGCAAGAGACCCAGTACTTC.

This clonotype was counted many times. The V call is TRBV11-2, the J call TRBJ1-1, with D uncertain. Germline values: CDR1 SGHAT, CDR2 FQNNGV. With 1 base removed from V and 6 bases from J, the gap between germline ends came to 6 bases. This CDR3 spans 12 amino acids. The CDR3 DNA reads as TGTGCCAGCAGCTTAGTTGGCGCTGAAGCTTTCTTT. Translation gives CASSLVGAEAFF.

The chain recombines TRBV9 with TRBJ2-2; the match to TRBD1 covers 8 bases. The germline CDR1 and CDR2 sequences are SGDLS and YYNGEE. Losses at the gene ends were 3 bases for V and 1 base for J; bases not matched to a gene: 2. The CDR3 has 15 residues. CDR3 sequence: CASSAGQGNTGELFF. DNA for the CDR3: TGTGCCAGCAGCGCCGGACAGGGGAACACCGGGGAGCTGTTTTTT.

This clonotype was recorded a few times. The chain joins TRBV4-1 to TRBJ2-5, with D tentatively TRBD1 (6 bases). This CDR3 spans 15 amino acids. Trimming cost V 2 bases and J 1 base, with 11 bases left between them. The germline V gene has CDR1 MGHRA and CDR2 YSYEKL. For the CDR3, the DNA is TGCGCCAGCAGCCAACTCCCAGGGGTCCAAGAGACCCAGTACTTC. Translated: CASSQLPGVQETQYF.

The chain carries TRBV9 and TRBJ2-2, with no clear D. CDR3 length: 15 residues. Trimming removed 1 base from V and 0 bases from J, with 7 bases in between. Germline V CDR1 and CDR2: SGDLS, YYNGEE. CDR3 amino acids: CASSVRATNTGELFF. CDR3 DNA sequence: TGTGCCAGCAGCGTAAGGGCCACGAACACCGGGGAGCTGTTTTTT.

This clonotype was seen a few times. Here the CDR3 DNA reads TGTGCCACCAGCTCGAGCAGGGGATTCAATCAGCCCCAGCATTTT. Residues: CATSSSRGFNQPQHF. This chain connects TRBV24-1 to TRBJ1-5; tentative D call: TRBD1 (6 bases). Trimming removed 7 bases at V and 3 bases at J, with 15 bases between. This CDR3 is built from 15 residues. Germline V gene data show CDR1 as KGHDR and CDR2 as SFDVKD.

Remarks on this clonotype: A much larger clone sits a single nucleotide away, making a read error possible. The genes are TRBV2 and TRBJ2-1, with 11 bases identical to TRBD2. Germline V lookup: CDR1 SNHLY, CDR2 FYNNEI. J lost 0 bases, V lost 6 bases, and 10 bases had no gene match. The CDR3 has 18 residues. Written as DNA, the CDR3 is TGTGCCAGCAGCACAAGTAGACTAGCGGGAAGCTCCTACAATGAGCAGTTCTTC. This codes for CASSTSRLAGSSYNEQFF.

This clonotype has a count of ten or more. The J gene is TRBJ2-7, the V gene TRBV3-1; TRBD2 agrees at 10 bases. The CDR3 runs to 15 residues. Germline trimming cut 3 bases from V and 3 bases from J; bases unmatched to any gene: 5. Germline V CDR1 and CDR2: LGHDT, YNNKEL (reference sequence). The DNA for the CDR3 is TGTGCCAGCAGCCACCAGCGGGAGGGCCACTACGAGCAGTACTTC. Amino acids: CASSHQREGHYEQYF.

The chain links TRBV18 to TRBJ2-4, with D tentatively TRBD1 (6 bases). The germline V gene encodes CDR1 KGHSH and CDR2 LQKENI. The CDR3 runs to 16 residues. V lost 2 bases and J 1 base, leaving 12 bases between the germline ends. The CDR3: CASSPSIQGAKNIQYF. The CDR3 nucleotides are TGTGCCAGCTCACCAAGTATACAGGGTGCCAAAAACATTCAGTACTTC.

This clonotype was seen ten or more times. The DNA for the CDR3 is TGTGCCAGCAGTTTACTGGGCCCTCAGCCCCAGCATTTT. Protein: CASSLLGPQPQHF. The V call is TRBV28, the J call TRBJ1-5; D uncertain. This CDR3 is built from 13 residues. Germline V gene sequence: CDR1 MDHEN, CDR2 SYDVKM. V lost 2 bases to trimming and J lost 6 bases, with 8 bases between them.

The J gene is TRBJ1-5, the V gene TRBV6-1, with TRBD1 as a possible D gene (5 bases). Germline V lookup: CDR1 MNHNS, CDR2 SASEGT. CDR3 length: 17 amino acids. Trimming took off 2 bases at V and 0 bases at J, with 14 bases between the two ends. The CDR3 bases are TGTGCCAGCAGTGAAAGGGGCAGTCGTTATAGCAATCAGCCCCAGCATTTT. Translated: CASSERGSRYSNQPQHF.